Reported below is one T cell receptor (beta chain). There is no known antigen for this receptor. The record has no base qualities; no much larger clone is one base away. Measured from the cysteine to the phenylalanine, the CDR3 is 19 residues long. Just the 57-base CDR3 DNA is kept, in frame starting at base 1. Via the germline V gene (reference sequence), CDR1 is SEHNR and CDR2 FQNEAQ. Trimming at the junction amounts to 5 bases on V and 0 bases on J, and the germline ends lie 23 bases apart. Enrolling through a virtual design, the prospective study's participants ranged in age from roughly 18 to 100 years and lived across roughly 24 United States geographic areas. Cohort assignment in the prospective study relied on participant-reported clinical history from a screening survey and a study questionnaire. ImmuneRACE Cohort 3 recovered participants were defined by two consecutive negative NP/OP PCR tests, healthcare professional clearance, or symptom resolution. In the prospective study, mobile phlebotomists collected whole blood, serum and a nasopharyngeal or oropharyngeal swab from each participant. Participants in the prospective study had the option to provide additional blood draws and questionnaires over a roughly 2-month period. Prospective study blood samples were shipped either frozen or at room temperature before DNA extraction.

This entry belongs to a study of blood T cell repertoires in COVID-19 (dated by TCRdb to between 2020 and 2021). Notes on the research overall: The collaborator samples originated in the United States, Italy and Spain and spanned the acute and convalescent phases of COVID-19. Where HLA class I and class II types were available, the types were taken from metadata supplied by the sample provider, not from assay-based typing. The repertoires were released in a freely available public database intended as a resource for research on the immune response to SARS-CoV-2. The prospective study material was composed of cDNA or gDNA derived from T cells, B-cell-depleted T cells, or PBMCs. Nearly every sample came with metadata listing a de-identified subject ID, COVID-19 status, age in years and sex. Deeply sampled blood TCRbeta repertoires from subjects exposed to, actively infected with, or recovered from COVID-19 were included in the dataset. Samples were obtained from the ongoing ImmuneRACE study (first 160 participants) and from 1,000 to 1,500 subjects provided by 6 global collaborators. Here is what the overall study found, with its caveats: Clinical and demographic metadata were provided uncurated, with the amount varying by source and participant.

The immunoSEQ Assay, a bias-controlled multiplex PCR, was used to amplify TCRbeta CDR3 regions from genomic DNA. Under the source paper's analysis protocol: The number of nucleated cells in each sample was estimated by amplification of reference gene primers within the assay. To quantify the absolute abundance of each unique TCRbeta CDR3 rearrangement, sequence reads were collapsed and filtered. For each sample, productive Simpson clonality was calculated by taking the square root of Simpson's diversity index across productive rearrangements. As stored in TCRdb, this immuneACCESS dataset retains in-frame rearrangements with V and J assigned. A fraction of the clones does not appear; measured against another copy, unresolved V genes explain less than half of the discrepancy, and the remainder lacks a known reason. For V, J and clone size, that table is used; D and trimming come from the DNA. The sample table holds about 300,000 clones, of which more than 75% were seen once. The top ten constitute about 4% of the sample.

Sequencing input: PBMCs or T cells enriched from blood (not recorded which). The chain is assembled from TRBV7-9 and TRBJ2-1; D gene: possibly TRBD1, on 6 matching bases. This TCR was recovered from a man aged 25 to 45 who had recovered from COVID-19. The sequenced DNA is TGTGCCAGCAGCGGGGACATTTCCCCACGCGCGAGCTCCTACAATGAGCAGTTCTTC. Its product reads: CASSGDISPRASSYNEQFF.